The clone carrying this T cell receptor beta chain was seen a handful of times. Its antigen is not known. This sample was taken from a study of T cell repertoires in cytomegalovirus infection. About the study: As its CMV epitopes, the study selected recently identified HLA-C-restricted and well-studied HLA-B-restricted targets. An indication of both CMV infection and matching HLA type came from public TCR beta signatures.

Whole-study findings and limits: Totalled public TCR beta family frequency picked out people who carried CMV plus the relevant HLA. HLA-C-restricted CMV clonotypes gave the most frequent clonotype in two of eight donors.

TCRdb redid the calling of the reads with MiXCR, one entry per CDR3 protein. The data hold about 570,000 distinct CDR3 sequences, with over 35% observed a single time. This sequence was found in a human donor in good health (CMV status not recorded). Some clones in this sample may be carry-over from other donors' samples. This specimen was cultured PBMCs, taken from culture after CMV antigen stimulation.

CDR3 nucleotides: TGTGCCATCAGTGAAGTGGGGCAGAACACCGGGGAGCTGTTTTTT. Amino acids: CAISEVGQNTGELFF. V is TRBV10-3 and J is TRBJ2-2; possibly TRBD1 for D (5 bases). CDR1 is ENHRY, CDR2 SYGVKD, per germline. The germline V and J ends were trimmed by 3 bases and 1 base, with 9 bases remaining between them. CDR3 length: 15 residues.